Below are 6 T cell receptor beta chains sequenced from a single sample in a study of shared clonotypes between healthy human individuals. Naivety among CD8 cells was defined by CD45RO negativity and positive CCR7 selection, thereby excluding terminally differentiated effector memory CD45RA+ cells. Measured with immunoSEQ multiplex PCR; TCRdb has only the in-frame clones, and not every one. The profile shows about 2.2 million clones, approximately 92% of them singletons. The sequencing input was naive CD8+ T cells from PBMCs. The receptors shown here come from a man aged 18 to 35 in good health. Some clones in this sample may be carry-over from other donors' samples.

This chain connects TRBV7-8 to TRBJ2-7, with 7 bases that match TRBD1. CDR1 is SGHVS and CDR2 is FQNEAQ in the germline V gene. J was trimmed by 2 bases and V by 0 bases; bases with no gene match: 4. The CDR3 runs 15 residues. The CDR3 sequence: CASSLAVTGTYEQYF. The CDR3 region has the DNA TGTGCCAGCAGCTTAGCGGTGACAGGGACCTACGAGCAGTACTTC. Complete variable domain (other parts from reference TRBV7-8 and TRBJ2-7): GAGVSQSPRYKVAKRGQDVALRCDPISGHVSLFWYQQALGQGPEFLTYFQNEAQLDKSGLPSDRFFAERPEGSVSTLKIQRTQQEDSAVYLCASSLAVTGTYEQYFGPGTRLTVT.

This rearrangement joins TRBV15 to TRBJ2-1; the D gene is possibly TRBD2 (5 bases). Germline V CDR1 and CDR2: LNHNV, YYDKDF (reference sequence). The CDR3 covers 14 residues. Deletions cut 5 bases from V and 3 bases from J, with 11 bases between. For the CDR3, the DNA is TGTGCCACCAGCCCGAGGGCTGACTACAATGAGCAGTTCTTC. Protein sequence: CATSPRADYNEQFF.

Remarks on this clone: Other DNA sequences in the same sample also yield this CDR3. V gene TRBV18 combines with J gene TRBJ2-7; 10 nucleotides line up with TRBD1. CDR1 and CDR2 from the germline V gene are KGHSH and LQKENI. The CDR3 covers 15 residues. V dropped 0 bases and J dropped 3; count of bases not matched to a gene: 2. CDR3 bases: TGTGCCAGCTCACCACCGGGACAGGGGATCTACGAGCAGTACTTC. As protein: CASSPPGQGIYEQYF.

The V and J genes are TRBV14 and TRBJ2-2; no firm D call. The germline V and J ends were trimmed by 3 bases and 5 bases, with 7 bases remaining between them. This CDR3 comprises 13 residues. Germline V CDR1 and CDR2: SGHDN, FVKESK. CDR3 DNA: TGTGCCAGCAGCCAGGCTGTGACCGGGGAGCTGTTTTTT. It translates to CASSQAVTGELFF.

The chain employs TRBV27 and TRBJ2-1, with D possibly being TRBD2 (7 bases). This CDR3 contains 15 residues. Germline CDR1 and CDR2: MNHEY and SMNVEV (reference sequence). Trimming pared 8 bases from V and 4 bases from J, leaving 18 bases between. The CDR3 protein is CASAPRGRAYNEQFF. In DNA, the CDR3 is TGTGCCAGCGCCCCTAGGGGGAGGGCTTACAATGAGCAGTTCTTC.

This rearrangement joins TRBV7-9 to TRBJ2-1; 13 nucleotides match TRBD2. Germline lookup yields CDR1 SEHNR and CDR2 FQNEAQ (reference sequence). This CDR3 region has 14 residues. J gave up 4 bases and V 11 bases, and 5 bases lay outside the gene matches. The CDR3 sequence: CAGGLAGPYNEQFF. The CDR3 nucleotides read TGTGCCGGGGGACTAGCGGGGCCATACAATGAGCAGTTCTTC.